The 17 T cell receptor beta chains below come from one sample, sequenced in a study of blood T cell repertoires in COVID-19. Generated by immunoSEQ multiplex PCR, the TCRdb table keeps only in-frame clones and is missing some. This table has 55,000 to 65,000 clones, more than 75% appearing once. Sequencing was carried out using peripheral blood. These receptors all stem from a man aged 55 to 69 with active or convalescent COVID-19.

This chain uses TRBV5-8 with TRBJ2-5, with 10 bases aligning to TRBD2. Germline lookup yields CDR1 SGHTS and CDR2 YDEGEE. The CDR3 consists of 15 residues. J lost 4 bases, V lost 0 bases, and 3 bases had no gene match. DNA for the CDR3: TGTGCCAGCAGCTTGGGGTTAGCGGGGGGAGAGACCCAGTACTTC. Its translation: CASSLGLAGGETQYF.

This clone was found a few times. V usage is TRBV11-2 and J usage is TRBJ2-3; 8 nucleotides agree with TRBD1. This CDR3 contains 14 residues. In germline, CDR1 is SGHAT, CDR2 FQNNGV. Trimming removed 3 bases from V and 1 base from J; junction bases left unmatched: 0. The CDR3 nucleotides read TGTGCCAGCAGCTTCAGGGGGCGCACAGATACGCAGTATTTT. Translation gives CASSFRGRTDTQYF. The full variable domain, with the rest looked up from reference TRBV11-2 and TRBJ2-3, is EAGVAQSPRYKIIEKRQSVAFWCNPISGHATLYWYQQILGQGPKLLIQFQNNGVVDDSQLPKDRFSAERLKGVDSTLKIQPAKLEDSAVYLCASSFRGRTDTQYFGPGTRLTVL.

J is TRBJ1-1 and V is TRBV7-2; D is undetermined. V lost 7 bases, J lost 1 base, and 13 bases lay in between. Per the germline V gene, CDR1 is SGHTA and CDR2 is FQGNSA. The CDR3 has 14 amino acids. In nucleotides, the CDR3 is TGTGCCAGCAAAAAACTCCGGGAGAACACTGAAGCTTTCTTT. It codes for CASKKLRENTEAFF.

The CDR3 protein is CASSEGFWTSGRTKNIQYF. The CDR3 coding sequence is TGTGCCAGCAGTGAAGGGTTCTGGACTAGCGGGAGAACCAAAAACATTCAGTACTTC. This sequence joins TRBV6-1 and TRBJ2-4; TRBD2 aligns across 13 bases. The length of the CDR3 is 19 residues. CDR1 is MNHNS and CDR2 is SASEGT in the germline V gene. The V and J ends lost 1 base and 2 bases, in that order; junction bases with no gene match: 8.

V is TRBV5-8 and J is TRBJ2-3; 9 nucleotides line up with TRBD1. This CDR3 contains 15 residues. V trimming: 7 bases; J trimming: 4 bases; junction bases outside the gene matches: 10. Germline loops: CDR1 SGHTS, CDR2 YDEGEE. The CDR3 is CASLEQGAPADTQYF. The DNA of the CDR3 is TGTGCCAGCCTTGAACAGGGGGCGCCGGCAGATACGCAGTATTTT.

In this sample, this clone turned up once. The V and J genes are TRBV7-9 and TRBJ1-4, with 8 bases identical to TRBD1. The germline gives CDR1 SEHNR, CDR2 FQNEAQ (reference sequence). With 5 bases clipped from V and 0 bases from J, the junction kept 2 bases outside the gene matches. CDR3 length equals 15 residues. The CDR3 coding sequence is TGTGCCAGCAGCGAGGGACAGGCAACTAATGAAAAACTGTTTTTT. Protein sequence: CASSEGQATNEKLFF.

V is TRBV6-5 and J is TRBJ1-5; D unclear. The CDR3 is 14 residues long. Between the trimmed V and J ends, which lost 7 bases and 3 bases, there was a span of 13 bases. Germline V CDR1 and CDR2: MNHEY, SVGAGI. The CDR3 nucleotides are TGTGCCAGCACCGAAAGACAAGTCAATCAGCCCCAGCATTTT. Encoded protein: CASTERQVNQPQHF.

CDR3 amino acids: CAISAEGQGNQPQHF. CDR3 in DNA: TGTGCCATCAGTGCGGAGGGGCAGGGCAATCAGCCCCAGCATTTT. This chain links TRBV10-3 with TRBJ1-5; TRBD1 might be the D (5 bases). CDR1 is ENHRY and CDR2 is SYGVKD in the germline V gene. V was shortened by 4 bases and J by 2 bases, with 12 bases between the two germline ends. CDR3 length: 15 amino acids.

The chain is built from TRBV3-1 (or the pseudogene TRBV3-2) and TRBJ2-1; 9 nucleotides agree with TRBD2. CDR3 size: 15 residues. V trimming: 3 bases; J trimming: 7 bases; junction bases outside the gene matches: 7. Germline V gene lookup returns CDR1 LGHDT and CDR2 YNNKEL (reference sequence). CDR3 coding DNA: TGTGCCAGCAGCCACGGAATAGCGGGAGAGAATGAGCAGTTCTTC. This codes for CASSHGIAGENEQFF.

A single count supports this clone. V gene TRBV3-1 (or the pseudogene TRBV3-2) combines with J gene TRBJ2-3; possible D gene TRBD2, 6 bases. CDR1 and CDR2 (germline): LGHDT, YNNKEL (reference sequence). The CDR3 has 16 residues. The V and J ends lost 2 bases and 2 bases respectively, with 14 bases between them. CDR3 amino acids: CASSQRLGLSTDTQYF. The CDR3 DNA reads TGTGCCAGCAGCCAAAGACTAGGACTATCCACAGATACGCAGTATTTT.

CDR3 sequence reads: CASSQELGGRGEKLFF. The CDR3 nucleotides are TGCGCCAGCAGCCAAGAGCTTGGTGGAAGGGGCGAAAAACTGTTTTTT. This chain joins TRBV4-1 and TRBJ1-4; D possibly corresponds to TRBD1 (5 bases). This CDR3 spans 16 amino acids. V was trimmed by 0 bases and J by 8 bases, leaving 16 bases between them. Germline V gives CDR1 MGHRA, CDR2 YSYEKL.

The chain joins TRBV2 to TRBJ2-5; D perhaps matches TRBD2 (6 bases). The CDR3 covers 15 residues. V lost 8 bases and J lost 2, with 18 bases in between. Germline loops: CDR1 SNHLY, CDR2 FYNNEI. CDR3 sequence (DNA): TGTGCCAGCCTTTACAATAGGGAGGCACAAGAGACCCAGTACTTC. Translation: CASLYNREAQETQYF. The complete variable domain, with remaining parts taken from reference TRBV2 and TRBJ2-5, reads EPEVTQTPSHQVTQMGQEVILRCVPISNHLYFYWYRQILGQKVEFLVSFYNNEISEKSEIFDDQFSVERPDGSNFTLKIRSTKLEDSAMYFCASLYNREAQETQYFGPGTRLLVL.

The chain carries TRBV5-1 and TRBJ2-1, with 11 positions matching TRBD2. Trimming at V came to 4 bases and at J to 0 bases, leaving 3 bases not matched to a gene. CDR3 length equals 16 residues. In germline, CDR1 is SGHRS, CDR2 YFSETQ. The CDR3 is CASSRTSGHSYNEQFF. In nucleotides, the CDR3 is TGCGCCAGCAGCCGGACTAGCGGGCACTCCTACAATGAGCAGTTCTTC.

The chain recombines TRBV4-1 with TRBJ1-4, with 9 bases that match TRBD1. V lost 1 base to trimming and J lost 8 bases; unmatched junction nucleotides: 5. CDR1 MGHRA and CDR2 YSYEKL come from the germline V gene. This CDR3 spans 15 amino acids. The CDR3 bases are TGCGCCAGCAGCCAAGCCGGGACAGGGAAGGAAAAACTGTTTTTT. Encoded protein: CASSQAGTGKEKLFF.

The CDR3 bases are TGCGCCAGCAGTGAGTCGTGGACTAGCGGGGGGTCTATCCAAGAGACCCAGTACTTC. This translates into CASSESWTSGGSIQETQYF. This chain joins TRBV10-1 and TRBJ2-5; 14 bases are a match to TRBD2. V was clipped by 0 bases and J by 1 base; unmatched bases: 7. This CDR3 comprises 19 residues. CDR1 and CDR2 (germline): WNHNN, SYGVQD (reference sequence).

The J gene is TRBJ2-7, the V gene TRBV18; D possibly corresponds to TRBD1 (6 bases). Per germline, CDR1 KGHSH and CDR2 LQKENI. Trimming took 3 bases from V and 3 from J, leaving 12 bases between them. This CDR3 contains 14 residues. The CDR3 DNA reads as TGTGCCAGCTCACCGCGACAGGAAGTCTACGAGCAGTACTTC. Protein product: CASSPRQEVYEQYF.

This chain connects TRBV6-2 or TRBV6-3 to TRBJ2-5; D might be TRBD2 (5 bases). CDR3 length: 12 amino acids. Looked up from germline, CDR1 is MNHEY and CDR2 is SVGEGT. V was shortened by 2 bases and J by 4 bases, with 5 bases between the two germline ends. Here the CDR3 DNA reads TGTGCCAGCAGTTACGCGGGAGAGACCCAGTACTTC. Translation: CASSYAGETQYF.